This T cell receptor (beta chain) was documented in a study of radiation and T cells in renal cell carcinoma. General study points: From baseline, blood top tumor clonotypes peaked at 2 weeks post-radiation. Baseline intratumoral clonotype presence is unknown without pretreatment biopsies.

Comments on this clone: What it binds is not known.

Time point denoted: blood 2 weeks post-SBRT. The treatment denotes: 15 Gy SBRT to primary tumor, nephrectomy 4 weeks later. The tumor was a clear cell renal cell carcinoma. The table came from immunoSEQ multiplex PCR; TCRdb's copy has only in-frame clones and leaves some out. The table has more than 150,000 clones, about 87% seen once; the top ten hold roughly 13%. This CDR3 has 12 residues. Trimming stripped 6 bases from V and 10 bases from J, with 13 bases between. Germline-derived CDR1 and CDR2 are SNHLY and FYNNEI. The sequence came from a woman between 50 and 59 years old with renal cell carcinoma. This sequence joins TRBV2 and TRBJ2-1, with D perhaps TRBD1 or TRBD2 (5 bases each). Sequenced material: blood, taken from a patient whose treatment included radiotherapy and nephrectomy. In DNA form, the CDR3 reads TGTGCCAGCAGCTTGGGGACCTCCGAGCAGTTCTTC. Its protein is CASSLGTSEQFF.